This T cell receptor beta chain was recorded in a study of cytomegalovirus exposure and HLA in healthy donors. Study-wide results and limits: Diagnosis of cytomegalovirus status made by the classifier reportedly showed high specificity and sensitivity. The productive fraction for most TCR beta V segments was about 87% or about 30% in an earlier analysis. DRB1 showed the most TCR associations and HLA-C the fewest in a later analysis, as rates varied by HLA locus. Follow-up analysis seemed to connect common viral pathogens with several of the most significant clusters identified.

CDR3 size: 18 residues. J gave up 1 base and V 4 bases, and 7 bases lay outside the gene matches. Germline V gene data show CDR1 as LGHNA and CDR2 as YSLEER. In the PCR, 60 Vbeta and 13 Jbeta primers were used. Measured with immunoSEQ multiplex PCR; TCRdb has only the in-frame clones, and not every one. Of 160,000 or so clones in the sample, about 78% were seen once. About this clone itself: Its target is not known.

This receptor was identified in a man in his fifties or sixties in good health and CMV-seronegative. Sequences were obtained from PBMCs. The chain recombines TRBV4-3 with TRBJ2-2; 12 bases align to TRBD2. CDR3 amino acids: CASSPGLAGGRNTGELFF. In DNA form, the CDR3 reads TGCGCCAGCAGCCCCGGGCTAGCGGGAGGGAGGAACACCGGGGAGCTGTTTTTT.